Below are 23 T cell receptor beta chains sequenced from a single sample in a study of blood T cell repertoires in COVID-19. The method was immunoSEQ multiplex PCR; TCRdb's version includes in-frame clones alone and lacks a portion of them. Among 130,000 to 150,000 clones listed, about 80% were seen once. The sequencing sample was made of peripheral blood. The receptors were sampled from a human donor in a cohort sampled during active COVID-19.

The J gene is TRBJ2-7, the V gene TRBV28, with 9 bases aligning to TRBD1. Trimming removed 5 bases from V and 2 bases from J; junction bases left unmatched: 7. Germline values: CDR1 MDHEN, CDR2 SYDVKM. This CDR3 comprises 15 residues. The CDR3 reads CASSRQGVWTYEQYF. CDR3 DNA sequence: TGTGCCAGCAGTCGACAGGGGGTTTGGACCTACGAGCAGTACTTC.

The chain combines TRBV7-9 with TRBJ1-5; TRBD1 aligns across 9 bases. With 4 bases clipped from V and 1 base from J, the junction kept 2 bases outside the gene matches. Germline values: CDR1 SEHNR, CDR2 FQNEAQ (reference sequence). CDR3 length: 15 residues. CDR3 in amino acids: CASSYGTGSNQPQHF. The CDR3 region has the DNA TGTGCCAGCAGCTACGGGACAGGGAGCAATCAGCCCCAGCATTTT.

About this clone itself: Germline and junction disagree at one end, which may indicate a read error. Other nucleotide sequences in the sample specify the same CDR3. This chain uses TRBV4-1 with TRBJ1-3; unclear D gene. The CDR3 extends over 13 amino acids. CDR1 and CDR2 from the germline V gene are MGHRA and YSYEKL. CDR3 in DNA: TGTGCCAGCAGCTCTCAGGCAGGCAACACCATATATTTT. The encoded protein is CASSSQAGNTIYF.

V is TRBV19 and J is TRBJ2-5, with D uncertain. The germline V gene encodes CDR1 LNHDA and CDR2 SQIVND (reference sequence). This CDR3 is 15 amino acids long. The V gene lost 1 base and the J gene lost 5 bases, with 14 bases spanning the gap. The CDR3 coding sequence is TGTGCCAGTAGTATAGCTGTGGGCAGTGGGGAGACCCAGTACTTC. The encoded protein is CASSIAVGSGETQYF.

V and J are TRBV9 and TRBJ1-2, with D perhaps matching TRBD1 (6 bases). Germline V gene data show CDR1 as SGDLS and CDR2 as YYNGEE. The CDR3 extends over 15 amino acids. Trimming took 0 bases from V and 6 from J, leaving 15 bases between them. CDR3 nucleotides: TGTGCCAGCAGCGTAGATGGGGGGGCAACGAATGGCTACACCTTC. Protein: CASSVDGGATNGYTF.

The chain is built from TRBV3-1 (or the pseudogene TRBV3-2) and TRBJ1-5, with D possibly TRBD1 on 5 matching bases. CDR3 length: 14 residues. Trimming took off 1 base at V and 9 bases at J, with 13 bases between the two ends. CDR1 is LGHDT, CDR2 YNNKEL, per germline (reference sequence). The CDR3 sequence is CASSQAVQGRPQHF. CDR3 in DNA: TGTGCCAGCAGCCAAGCCGTTCAGGGTCGGCCCCAGCATTTT.

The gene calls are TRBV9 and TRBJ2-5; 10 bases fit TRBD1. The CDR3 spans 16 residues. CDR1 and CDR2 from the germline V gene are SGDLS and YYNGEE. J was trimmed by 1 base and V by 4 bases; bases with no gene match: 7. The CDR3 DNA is TGTGCCAGCAGCCCCCGGACAGGGGGACTCCAAGAGACCCAGTACTTC. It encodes CASSPRTGGLQETQYF.

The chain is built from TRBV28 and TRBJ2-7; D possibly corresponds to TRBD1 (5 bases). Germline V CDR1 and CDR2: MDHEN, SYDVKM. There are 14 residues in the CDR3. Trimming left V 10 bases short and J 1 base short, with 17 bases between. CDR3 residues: CATQVLGVSYEQYF. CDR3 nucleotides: TGTGCCACCCAAGTTTTAGGGGTTTCCTACGAGCAGTACTTC.

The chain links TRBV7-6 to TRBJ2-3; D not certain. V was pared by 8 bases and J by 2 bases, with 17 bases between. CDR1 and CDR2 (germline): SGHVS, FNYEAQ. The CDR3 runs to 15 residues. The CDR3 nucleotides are TGTGCCAGCTCGTCTATGGGCGCGAACACAGATACGCAGTATTTT. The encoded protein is CASSSMGANTDTQYF.

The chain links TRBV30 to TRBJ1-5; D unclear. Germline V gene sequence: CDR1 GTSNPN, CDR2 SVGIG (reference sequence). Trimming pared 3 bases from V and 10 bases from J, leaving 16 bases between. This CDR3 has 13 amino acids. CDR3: CAWRIRGLEPQHF. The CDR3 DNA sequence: TGTGCCTGGAGAATCAGAGGGTTGGAACCCCAGCATTTT. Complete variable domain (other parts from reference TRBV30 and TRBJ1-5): SQTIHQWPATLVQPVGSPLSLECTVEGTSNPNLYWYRQAAGRGLQLLFYSVGIGQISSEVPQNLSASRPQDRQFILSSKKLLLSDSGFYLCAWRIRGLEPQHFGDGTRLSIL.

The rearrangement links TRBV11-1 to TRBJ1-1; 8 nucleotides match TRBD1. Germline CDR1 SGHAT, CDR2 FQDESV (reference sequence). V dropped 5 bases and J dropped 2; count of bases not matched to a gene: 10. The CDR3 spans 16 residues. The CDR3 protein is CASSEDQGAGNTEAFF. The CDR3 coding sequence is TGTGCCAGCAGCGAAGATCAGGGGGCCGGCAACACTGAAGCTTTCTTT.

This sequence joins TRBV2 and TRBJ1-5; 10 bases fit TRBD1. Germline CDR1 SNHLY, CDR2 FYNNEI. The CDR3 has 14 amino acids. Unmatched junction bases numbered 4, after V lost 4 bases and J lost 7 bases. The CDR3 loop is CASSVGTGAQPQHF. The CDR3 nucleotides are TGTGCCAGCAGTGTGGGGACAGGGGCACAGCCCCAGCATTTT.

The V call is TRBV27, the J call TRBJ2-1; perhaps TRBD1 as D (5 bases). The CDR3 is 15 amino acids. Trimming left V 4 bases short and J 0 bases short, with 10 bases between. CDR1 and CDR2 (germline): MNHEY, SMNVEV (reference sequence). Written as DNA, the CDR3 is TGTGCCAGCAGTTCGGACATCCACTCCTACAATGAGCAGTTCTTC. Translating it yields CASSSDIHSYNEQFF.

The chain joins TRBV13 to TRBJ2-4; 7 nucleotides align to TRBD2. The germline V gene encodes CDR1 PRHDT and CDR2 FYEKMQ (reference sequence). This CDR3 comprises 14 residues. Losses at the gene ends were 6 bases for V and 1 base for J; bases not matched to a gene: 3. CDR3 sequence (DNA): TGTGCCAGCAGGATCGGGGGGGCCAAAAACATTCAGTACTTC. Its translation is CASRIGGAKNIQYF.

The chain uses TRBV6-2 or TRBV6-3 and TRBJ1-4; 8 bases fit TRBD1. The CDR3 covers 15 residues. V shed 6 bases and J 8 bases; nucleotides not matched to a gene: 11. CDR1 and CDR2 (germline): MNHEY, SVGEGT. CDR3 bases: TGTGCCAGCAGCCATGGGACAGGACGGACGGAAAAACTGTTTTTT. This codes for CASSHGTGRTEKLFF.

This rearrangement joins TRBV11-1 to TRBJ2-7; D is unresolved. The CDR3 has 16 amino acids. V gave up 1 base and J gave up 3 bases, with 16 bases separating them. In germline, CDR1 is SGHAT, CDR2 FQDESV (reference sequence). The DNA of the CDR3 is TGTGCCAGCAGCTTAGGCCCACATTTCCTCAACTACGAGCAGTACTTC. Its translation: CASSLGPHFLNYEQYF.

The CDR3 is CSVRSKTGAYEQYF. In nucleotides, the CDR3 is TGCAGCGTACGAAGTAAGACAGGAGCCTACGAGCAGTACTTC. The chain combines TRBV29-1 with TRBJ2-7; the D gene is possibly TRBD1 (6 bases). This CDR3 region has 14 residues. V was shortened by 6 bases and J by 2 bases, with 17 bases between the two germline ends. Germline V gene lookup returns CDR1 SQVTM and CDR2 ANQGSEA.

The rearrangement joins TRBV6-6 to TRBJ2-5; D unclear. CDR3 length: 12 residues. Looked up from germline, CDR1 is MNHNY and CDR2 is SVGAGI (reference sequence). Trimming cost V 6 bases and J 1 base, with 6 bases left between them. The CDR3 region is CASRRFQETQYF. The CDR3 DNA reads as TGTGCCAGCAGGAGATTCCAAGAGACCCAGTACTTC.

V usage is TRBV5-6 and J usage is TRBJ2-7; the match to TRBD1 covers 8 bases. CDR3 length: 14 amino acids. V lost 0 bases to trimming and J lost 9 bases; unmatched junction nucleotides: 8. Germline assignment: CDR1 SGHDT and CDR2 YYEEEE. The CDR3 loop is CASSLAQGALRQYV. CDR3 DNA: TGTGCCAGCAGCTTGGCTCAGGGGGCGCTTCGGCAGTACGTC.

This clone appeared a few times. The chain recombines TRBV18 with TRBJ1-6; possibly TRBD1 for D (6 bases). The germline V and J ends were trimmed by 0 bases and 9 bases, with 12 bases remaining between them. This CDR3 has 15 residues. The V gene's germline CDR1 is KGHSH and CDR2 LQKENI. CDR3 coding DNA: TGTGCCAGCTCACCACCGTCAGGGGAAAGTTCACCCCTCCACTTT. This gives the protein CASSPPSGESSPLHF.

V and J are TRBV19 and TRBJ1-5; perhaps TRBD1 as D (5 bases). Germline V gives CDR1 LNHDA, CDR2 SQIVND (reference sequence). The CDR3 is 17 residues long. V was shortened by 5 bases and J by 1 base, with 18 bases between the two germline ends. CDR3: CASSALLGTPSNQPQHF. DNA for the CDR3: TGTGCCAGTAGTGCTCTTTTAGGGACTCCAAGCAATCAGCCCCAGCATTTT.

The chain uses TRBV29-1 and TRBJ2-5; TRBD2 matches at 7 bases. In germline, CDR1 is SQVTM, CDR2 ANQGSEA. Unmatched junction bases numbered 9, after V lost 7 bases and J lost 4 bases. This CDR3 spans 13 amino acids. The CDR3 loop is CSASAGEGETQYF. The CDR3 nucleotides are TGCAGCGCCTCGGCGGGAGAGGGAGAGACCCAGTACTTC.

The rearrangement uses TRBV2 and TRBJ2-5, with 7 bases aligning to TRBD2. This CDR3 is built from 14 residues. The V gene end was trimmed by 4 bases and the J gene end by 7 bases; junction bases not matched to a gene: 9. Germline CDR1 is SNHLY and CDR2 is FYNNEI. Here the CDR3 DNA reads TGTGCCAGCAGTGGGACTAGTTACTTCGGGACCCAGTACTTC. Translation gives CASSGTSYFGTQYF.